The 14 T cell receptor beta chains presented below share a single source sample, sequenced in a study of cytomegalovirus exposure and HLA in healthy donors. The data were produced by immunoSEQ multiplex PCR, yet TCRdb's version contains in-frame clones alone and is incomplete. The table includes 110,000 to 150,000 clones, just under 85% detected once. Sequences were obtained from PBMCs. The receptors derive from a young woman in good health and CMV-seronegative.

This sequence joins TRBV5-1 and TRBJ2-1; TRBD1 agrees at 8 bases. CDR3 length: 14 residues. Per germline, CDR1 SGHRS and CDR2 YFSETQ. The junction had 5 bases not matched to a gene; V was cut back by 0 bases and J by 9 bases. The CDR3 spells CASSLGQGMGEQFF. The CDR3 DNA sequence: TGCGCCAGCAGCTTGGGACAGGGGATGGGTGAGCAGTTCTTC.

This chain connects TRBV5-1 to TRBJ1-2, with TRBD1 matching 7 bases. V shed 6 bases and J 4 bases; nucleotides not matched to a gene: 15. The CDR3 is 16 amino acids. Germline V lookup: CDR1 SGHRS, CDR2 YFSETQ. CDR3 bases: TGCGCCAGCACCCCAGGGGGACCAGGGGGACTCTATGGCTACACCTTC. Translated: CASTPGGPGGLYGYTF.

This clone was counted once. This chain joins TRBV5-8 and TRBJ1-6; D remains unclear. The V gene's germline CDR1 is SGHTS and CDR2 YDEGEE. The CDR3 extends over 16 amino acids. Trimming cost V 4 bases and J 7 bases, with 18 bases left between them. The CDR3 DNA sequence: TGTGCCAGCAGCCCCTGGAGGACCATGAGGAATTCACCCCTCCACTTT. Encoded protein: CASSPWRTMRNSPLHF.

This chain connects TRBV19 to TRBJ1-2; D not certain. The germline V gene has CDR1 LNHDA and CDR2 SQIVND (reference sequence). The CDR3 length is 12 residues. Trimming pared 5 bases from V and 6 bases from J, leaving 10 bases between. This CDR3 reads CASSPHTNGYTF. CDR3 nucleotides: TGTGCCAGTAGTCCCCACACGAATGGCTACACCTTC.

The chain uses TRBV2 and TRBJ1-1; D is unresolved. Trimming shortened V by 7 bases and J by 1 base, and 10 bases separated the two germline ends. The CDR3 has 13 amino acids. From germline, CDR1 is SNHLY and CDR2 FYNNEI. In nucleotides, the CDR3 is TGTGCCAGCAAGCGGGGAGAGAACACTGAAGCTTTCTTT. This gives the protein CASKRGENTEAFF.

CDR3: CATSFDRAQETQYF. The CDR3 nucleotides read TGTGCCACCAGCTTCGACAGGGCTCAAGAGACCCAGTACTTC. The J gene is TRBJ2-5, the V gene TRBV15, with 7 bases fitting TRBD1. The CDR3 spans 14 residues. Germline V gene sequence: CDR1 LNHNV, CDR2 YYDKDF (reference sequence). Trimming cost V 5 bases and J 2 bases; bases outside gene matches: 5.

The chain carries TRBV5-1 and TRBJ2-3, with 8 bases fitting TRBD2. The CDR3 contains 16 residues. With V trimmed by 4 bases and J by 0 bases, 7 bases remained unmatched. CDR1 SGHRS and CDR2 YFSETQ come from the germline V gene. CDR3 coding DNA: TGCGCCAGCAGCACAACTAGCGGTGCTAGCACAGATACGCAGTATTTT. It encodes CASSTTSGASTDTQYF.

The chain carries TRBV10-3 and TRBJ1-5; D uncertain. Looked up from germline, CDR1 is ENHRY and CDR2 is SYGVKD. V shed 10 bases and J shed 5 bases, with 15 bases lying between them. The CDR3 has 13 amino acids. CDR3 nucleotides: TGTGCCACGACACAAGCGGAGGATCAGCCCCAGCATTTT. Translation gives CATTQAEDQPQHF.

This rearrangement joins TRBV7-3 to TRBJ1-2, with D tentatively TRBD1 (6 bases). The ends were cut back, 0 bases at V and 8 bases at J, with 10 bases in the middle. This CDR3 is 13 amino acids long. From germline, CDR1 is SGHTA and CDR2 FQGTGA. CDR3 nucleotide sequence: TGTGCCAGCAGCTTAACGCCAGGGGTCGGCTACACCTTC. It yields the protein CASSLTPGVGYTF.

The chain recombines TRBV29-1 with TRBJ1-1; D is unclear. This CDR3 contains 13 residues. V gave up 7 bases and J gave up 0 bases, with 12 bases separating them. Looked up from germline, CDR1 is SQVTM and CDR2 is ANQGSEA. CDR3 region: CSAMRELNTEAFF. CDR3 bases: TGCAGCGCGATGAGGGAGTTGAACACTGAAGCTTTCTTT.

The J gene is TRBJ2-4, the V gene TRBV19, with D possibly being TRBD2 (5 bases). Germline V CDR1 and CDR2: LNHDA, SQIVND (reference sequence). The CDR3 has 15 residues. V lost 6 bases and J lost 0, with 12 bases in between. The CDR3 DNA is TGTGCCAGTAGCGGCGGGTCACTAGCCAAAAACATTCAGTACTTC. This codes for CASSGGSLAKNIQYF. Full variable domain (rest looked up from reference TRBV19 and TRBJ2-4): DGGITQSPKYLFRKEGQNVTLSCEQNLNHDAMYWYRQDPGQGLRLIYYSQIVNDFQKGDIAEGYSVSREKKESFPLTVTSAQKNPTAFYLCASSGGSLAKNIQYFGAGTRLSVL.

The J gene is TRBJ2-3, the V gene TRBV15, with D possibly TRBD1 on 6 matching bases. V was trimmed by 3 bases and J by 2 bases, leaving 12 bases between them. CDR3 length: 15 amino acids. Germline CDR1 is LNHNV and CDR2 is YYDKDF (reference sequence). CDR3 sequence reads: CATSSPGQPTDTQYF. The CDR3 DNA is TGTGCCACCAGCAGCCCTGGACAGCCCACAGATACGCAGTATTTT.

The rearrangement links TRBV7-3 to TRBJ2-1, with D unresolved. This CDR3 is built from 13 residues. The V gene's germline CDR1 is SGHTA and CDR2 FQGTGA. V shed 2 bases and J shed 3 bases, with 5 bases lying between them. This CDR3 is CASSLGSYNEQFF. The CDR3 DNA reads TGTGCCAGCAGCTTAGGCAGCTACAATGAGCAGTTCTTC.

V usage is TRBV7-2 and J usage is TRBJ2-3, with TRBD1 matching 8 bases. This CDR3 spans 15 amino acids. Germline loops: CDR1 SGHTA, CDR2 FQGNSA. V lost 5 bases and J lost 2; bases outside the gene matches: 6. The CDR3 spells CASSPRDRNTDTQYF. In DNA form, the CDR3 reads TGTGCCAGCAGCCCCCGGGACAGGAACACAGATACGCAGTATTTT.